The T cell receptor beta chain under discussion was sequenced for a study of neurological immune-mediated disorders. The method for making cDNA was 5'RACE, and it used 10-nucleotide random UMIs. The output of every sequencing run exceeded 170 million TCR-beta sequences, derived from 15-18 subjects. TCRdb independently ran MiXCR on the 5' RACE reads; one entry per CDR3 protein. The repertoire holds roughly 62,000 distinct CDR3 sequences, with under 5.5% as singletons. This clonotype was recorded at least ten times. V lost 4 bases to trimming and J lost 2 bases, with 10 bases between them. From germline, CDR1 is SGHRS and CDR2 YFSETQ. The CDR3 extends over 13 amino acids.

The source material was PBMCs. This chain connects TRBV5-1 to TRBJ2-7; D is ambiguous. The receptor comes from a woman aged 50 to 60 with multiple sclerosis. The CDR3: CASSGNIPYEQYF. CDR3 in DNA: TGCGCCAGCAGCGGTAACATTCCCTACGAGCAGTACTTC.